The 21 T cell receptor beta chains below all came from one sample that was sequenced in a study of CD8+ T cells in alopecia areata. RNA extraction and reverse transcription yielded cDNA as sequencing template. TCRdb keeps only in-frame clones here, not all; method: immunoSEQ multiplex PCR. Among 190,000 or so clones listed, roughly three fifths were seen once. Treatment reported: oral pan-JAK inhibitor, 5-10 mg twice daily. Sample: CD8+ T cells sorted from blood, taken at week 24, from a patient treated with tofacitinib. The receptors originated from a human donor with alopecia areata.

CDR3 in DNA: TGTGCCAGCAGTTACGGGGTTGAGCAGTTCTTC. Translation: CASSYGVEQFF. The rearrangement links TRBV6-5 to TRBJ2-1, with D uncertain. Germline V gives CDR1 MNHEY, CDR2 SVGAGI. The ends were cut back, 2 bases at V and 9 bases at J, with 5 bases in the middle. There are 11 residues in the CDR3.

This sequence joins TRBV27 and TRBJ2-1; unclear D gene. Germline loops: CDR1 MNHEY, CDR2 SMNVEV (reference sequence). The CDR3 length is 13 residues. V shed 3 bases and J shed 5 bases, with 8 bases lying between them. This CDR3 reads CASSFSQNNEQFF. CDR3 sequence (DNA): TGTGCCAGCAGTTTTTCACAGAACAATGAGCAGTTCTTC.

The chain carries TRBV7-8 and TRBJ2-3, with D possibly TRBD2 on 6 matching bases. Germline lookup yields CDR1 SGHVS and CDR2 FQNEAQ. The CDR3 spans 17 residues. V lost 5 bases, J lost 3 bases, and 21 bases lay in between. The CDR3 here is CASSPYPREKTTDTQYF. CDR3 in DNA: TGTGCCAGCAGCCCGTACCCCCGGGAGAAGACAACAGATACGCAGTATTTT.

The chain recombines TRBV4-1 with TRBJ2-7; 9 positions agree with TRBD1. With V trimmed by 4 bases and J by 7 bases, 11 bases remained unmatched. Germline V lookup: CDR1 MGHRA, CDR2 YSYEKL. The CDR3 sequence is 15 residues long. DNA of the CDR3: TGCGCCAGCAGCCCAAAAGGACAGGGGAGTGGGGAGCAGTACTTC. Its translation is CASSPKGQGSGEQYF.

V usage is TRBV2 and J usage is TRBJ2-7; the match to TRBD2 covers 10 bases. This CDR3 has 17 amino acids. Trimming cost V 2 bases and J 0 bases; bases outside gene matches: 7. In germline, CDR1 is SNHLY, CDR2 FYNNEI. CDR3 residues: CASSEPPGLADSYEQYF. CDR3 DNA sequence: TGTGCCAGCAGTGAACCCCCCGGACTAGCGGACTCCTACGAGCAGTACTTC.

The rearrangement joins TRBV29-1 to TRBJ2-7; weak D call: TRBD2 (6 bases). Germline assignment: CDR1 SQVTM and CDR2 ANQGSEA. V was cut by 1 base and J by 1 base, with 11 bases left in between. This CDR3 has 14 amino acids. DNA for the CDR3: TGCAGCGTTGAAGGGGCAGGGAGGTCCTACGAGCAGTACTTC. Protein: CSVEGAGRSYEQYF.

DNA of the CDR3: TGTGCCAGCAGCCCCTCGTCGGGCTCTGGGGCCAACGTCCTGACTTTC. Its protein product is CASSPSSGSGANVLTF. The rearrangement links TRBV7-6 to TRBJ2-6; no firm D call. Looked up from germline, CDR1 is SGHVS and CDR2 is FNYEAQ. Deletions cut 5 bases from V and 0 bases from J, with 11 bases between. This CDR3 has 16 residues.

J is TRBJ2-7 and V is TRBV29-1, with 8 bases lining up with TRBD1. V lost 3 bases and J lost 7; bases outside the gene matches: 14. The CDR3 loop spans 15 amino acids. The germline gives CDR1 SQVTM, CDR2 ANQGSEA. Written as DNA, the CDR3 is TGCAGCGTTGAGGCGCACGCTAGACAGGGGAGTGAGCAGTACTTC. Residues: CSVEAHARQGSEQYF.

The chain is built from TRBV19 and TRBJ1-5; D gene unclear. Germline V CDR1 and CDR2: LNHDA, SQIVND (reference sequence). This CDR3 comprises 15 residues. Trimming left V 6 bases short and J 1 base short, with 13 bases between. CDR3 amino acids: CASSPYWESNQPQHF. CDR3 nucleotides: TGTGCCAGTAGCCCTTACTGGGAAAGCAATCAGCCCCAGCATTTT.

The J gene is TRBJ1-2, the V gene TRBV19; the D gene is possibly TRBD1 (6 bases). In germline, CDR1 is LNHDA, CDR2 SQIVND (reference sequence). With 5 bases removed from V and 3 bases from J, the gap between germline ends came to 22 bases. CDR3 size: 17 residues. For the CDR3, the DNA is TGTGCCAGTAGTCGCCTTATCTCCAGGGGATCGGACTATGGCTACACCTTC. This translates into CASSRLISRGSDYGYTF.

This clone was seen a handful of times. This rearrangement joins TRBV29-1 to TRBJ2-1; D unclear. The V gene's germline CDR1 is SQVTM and CDR2 ANQGSEA. The CDR3 runs to 10 residues. V gave up 1 base and J gave up 6 bases, with 1 base separating them. CDR3 bases: TGCAGCGTTGAAGTCAATGAGCAGTTCTTC. Encoded protein: CSVEVNEQFF.

This clone was detected only a few times. The chain has TRBV5-1 and TRBJ1-2; TRBD1 aligns across 9 bases. The CDR3 runs to 15 residues. V was pared by 0 bases and J by 5 bases, with 5 bases of the junction left unmatched. Germline V gene lookup returns CDR1 SGHRS and CDR2 YFSETQ. The CDR3 bases are TGCGCCAGCAGCTTGGCCGCTGGGACAGGGTATGGCTACACCTTC. Translation gives CASSLAAGTGYGYTF. Combining the CDR3 with reference TRBV5-1 and TRBJ1-2 gives the whole variable domain KAGVTQTPRYLIKTRGQQVTLSCSPISGHRSVSWYQQTPGQGLQFLFEYFSETQRNKGNFPGRFSGRQFSNSRSEMNVSTLELGDSALYLCASSLAAGTGYGYTFGSGTRLTVV.

This chain connects TRBV9 to TRBJ2-4; D may correspond to TRBD1 or TRBD2 (6 bases each). The V end lost 0 bases, the J end lost 4 bases, and 11 bases lay between the germline ends. Germline assignment: CDR1 SGDLS and CDR2 YYNGEE. This CDR3 is 15 amino acids long. This chain's CDR3 is CASSVGTGRKNIQYF. CDR3 coding DNA: TGTGCCAGCAGCGTAGGAACAGGGAGGAAAAACATTCAGTACTTC.

This clone was seen only a few times. This rearrangement joins TRBV29-1 to TRBJ1-1; D unresolved. Trimming removed 7 bases at V and 1 base at J, with 13 bases between. CDR3 length: 13 residues. Germline CDR1 reads SQVTM; CDR2 reads ANQGSEA. The CDR3 region is CSASNWGNTEAFF. The CDR3 DNA sequence: TGCAGCGCTTCCAATTGGGGGAACACTGAAGCTTTCTTT.

The genes are TRBV7-9 and TRBJ1-1; D possibly corresponds to TRBD1 (6 bases). V was trimmed by 11 bases and J by 0 bases, leaving 16 bases between them. Germline V gene data show CDR1 as SEHNR and CDR2 as FQNEAQ (reference sequence). This CDR3 comprises 14 residues. The CDR3 region is CADREEGVNTEAFF. DNA of the CDR3: TGTGCCGATAGAGAGGAGGGGGTGAACACTGAAGCTTTCTTT.

V and J are TRBV5-6 and TRBJ1-5; 8 nucleotides line up with TRBD1. The CDR3 totals 16 residues. The V gene end was trimmed by 3 bases and the J gene end by 7 bases; junction bases not matched to a gene: 12. Germline loops: CDR1 SGHDT, CDR2 YYEEEE. CDR3 in amino acids: CASSYGLGQGEQPQHF. CDR3 nucleotide sequence: TGTGCCAGCAGCTACGGACTTGGACAGGGTGAGCAGCCCCAGCATTTT.

The chain combines TRBV28 with TRBJ1-2; D not certain. Trimming left V 5 bases short and J 4 bases short, with 17 bases between. Germline loops: CDR1 MDHEN, CDR2 SYDVKM. The CDR3 is 15 amino acids. CDR3 sequence reads: CASSPPSPDSYGYTF. The CDR3 nucleotides read TGTGCCAGCAGTCCTCCGTCACCAGACTCCTATGGCTACACCTTC.

This clone was counted between two and nine times. V gene TRBV2 combines with J gene TRBJ2-4, with 11 bases identical to TRBD2. The CDR3 extends over 14 amino acids. CDR1 is SNHLY, CDR2 FYNNEI, per germline. Germline trimming cut 6 bases from V and 8 bases from J; bases unmatched to any gene: 6. DNA for the CDR3: TGTGCCAGCAGGCCACTAGCGGGGGATGACATTCAGTACTTC. This encodes CASRPLAGDDIQYF.

This clone has just a few counts. The chain joins TRBV27 to TRBJ1-5, with TRBD1 matching over 10 bases. This CDR3 contains 17 residues. Trimming took 3 bases from V and 1 from J; bases not matched to a gene: 6. Germline values: CDR1 MNHEY, CDR2 SMNVEV (reference sequence). CDR3 sequence (DNA): TGTGCCAGCAGTTTCGGACAGGGGGTAGGAAGCAATCAGCCCCAGCATTTT. Encoded protein: CASSFGQGVGSNQPQHF.

This chain uses TRBV4-2 with TRBJ2-7; 8 bases line up with TRBD1. V was clipped by 4 bases and J by 1 base; unmatched bases: 6. The CDR3 is made up of 15 amino acids. Germline loops: CDR1 LGHNA, CDR2 YNFKEQ. The CDR3 loop reads CASSPQRTGSYEQYF. The CDR3 bases are TGTGCCAGCAGCCCTCAGAGGACAGGGTCCTACGAGCAGTACTTC.

The CDR3 DNA reads TGCGCCAGCAGCTTAGCACGTCCGAGTGTTCCCTCTTTCTTT. Amino acid sequence: CASSLARPSVPSFF. The chain carries TRBV5-1 and TRBJ1-1; D is uncertain. The germline V and J ends were trimmed by 2 bases and 12 bases, with 20 bases remaining between them. Germline CDR1 SGHRS, CDR2 YFSETQ. The CDR3 runs to 14 residues.